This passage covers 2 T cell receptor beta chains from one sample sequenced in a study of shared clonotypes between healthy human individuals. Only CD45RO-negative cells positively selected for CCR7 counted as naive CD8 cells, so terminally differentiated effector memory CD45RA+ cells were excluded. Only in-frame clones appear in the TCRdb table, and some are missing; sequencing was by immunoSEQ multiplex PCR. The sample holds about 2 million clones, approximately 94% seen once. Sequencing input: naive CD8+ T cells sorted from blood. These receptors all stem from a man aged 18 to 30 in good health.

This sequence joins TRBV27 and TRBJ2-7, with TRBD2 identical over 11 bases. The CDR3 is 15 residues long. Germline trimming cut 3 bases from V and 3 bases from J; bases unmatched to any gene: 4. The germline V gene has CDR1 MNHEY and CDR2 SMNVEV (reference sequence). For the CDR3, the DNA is TGTGCCAGCAGTTTTCGTGGACTAGCGGGCTACGAGCAGTACTTC. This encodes CASSFRGLAGYEQYF.

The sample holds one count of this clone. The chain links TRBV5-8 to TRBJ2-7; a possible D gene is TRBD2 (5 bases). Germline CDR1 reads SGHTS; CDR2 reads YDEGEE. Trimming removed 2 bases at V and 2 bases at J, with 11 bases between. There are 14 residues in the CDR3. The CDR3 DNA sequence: TGTGCCAGCAGCTTCGTGGGAGAAGCCTACGAGCAGTACTTC. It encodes CASSFVGEAYEQYF.